What follows describes a single TCR beta chain. These data originate in a study of shared clonotypes between healthy human individuals. The assay was immunoSEQ multiplex PCR, and TCRdb's table has in-frame clones only and misses some. The sample has approximately 2.3 million clones, more than 85% seen once; the top ten hold around 0.4%. A split of CD4+ cells into CD45RA+ naive and CD45RA-negative memory subsets was performed. The sequenced material came from naive CD4+ T cells from PBMCs. Subset noted: CD45RA+ positively selected. This TCR derives from a man aged 18 to 30 in good health. Some clones in this sample may be carry-over from other donors' samples.

CDR3 sequence reads: CASSFSGRSSYEQYF. The DNA for the CDR3 is TGTGCCAGCAGCTTTAGCGGGAGATCCTCCTACGAGCAGTACTTC. V usage is TRBV5-8 and J usage is TRBJ2-7; 9 bases match TRBD2. The CDR3 has 15 residues. The junction had 3 bases not matched to a gene; V was cut back by 2 bases and J by 0 bases. Germline lookup yields CDR1 SGHTS and CDR2 YDEGEE.